This is a list of T cell receptor beta chains from one sample in a study of graft-versus-host responses after intestinal transplantation. Data came from immunoSEQ multiplex PCR; TCRdb stores just in-frame clones and leaves some out. The sample includes some 40,000 clones, about 90% seen only once; the top ten take approximately 18%. The sequences come from ileum tissue, collected 200 to 210 days after intestinal transplant. The origin of the receptors is a human patient who received an intestinal transplant, so some T cells may come from the graft donor. CDR3s include the opening cysteine and the closing phenylalanine or tryptophan. The order of the fields is D gene, J gene, V gene, clone size, CDR3 protein, CDR3 DNA. The D gene is left open where the match is weak. Size is omitted from some rows. Given values are once, few, many or a class for expanded clones.

>TRBD2|TRBJ2-2|TRBV4-2|.
CASSHVGGIGELFF
TGTGCCAGCAGCCATGTGGGAGGGATCGGGGAGCTGTTTTTT
>.|TRBJ1-1|TRBV28|.
CASRGPGEVTEAFF
TGTGCCAGCAGAGGCCCCGGGGAGGTTACTGAAGCTTTCTTT
>.|TRBJ1-5|TRBV27|.
CASSLTYSNQPQHF
TGTGCCAGCAGTTTAACGTATAGCAATCAGCCCCAGCATTTT
>.|TRBJ2-7|TRBV28|.
CASSLPTGSSYEQYF
TGTGCCAGCAGTTTACCCACGGGATCCTCCTACGAGCAGTACTTC
>.|TRBJ1-1|TRBV4-1|once
CASSYLQGNTEAFF
TGCGCCAGCAGCTACCTCCAGGGAAACACTGAAGCTTTCTTT
>.|TRBJ1-3|TRBV28|.
CASSLAGAGGNTIYF
TGTGCCAGCAGCTTAGCAGGGGCGGGGGGAAACACCATATATTTT
>TRBD1|TRBJ2-7|TRBV28|.
CASSLGQGIYEQYF
TGTGCCAGCAGTTTGGGACAGGGTATCTACGAGCAGTACTTC
>TRBD1|TRBJ1-4|TRBV27|.
CASSSPLGQGAGEKLFF
TGTGCCAGCAGTTCACCCCTGGGACAGGGGGCAGGTGAAAAACTGTTTTTT
>.|TRBJ2-5|TRBV27|.
CASSAFQRDQETQYF
TGTGCCAGCAGTGCGTTCCAGAGAGACCAAGAGACCCAGTACTTC
>TRBD1|TRBJ2-5|TRBV6-5|.
CASGQGARGGTQYF
TGTGCCAGCGGACAGGGGGCCCGAGGGGGGACCCAGTACTTC
>.|TRBJ1-6|TRBV7-8|.
CASSLGGPSSYNSPLHF
TGTGCCAGCAGCTTAGGGGGACCGAGCTCCTATAATTCACCCCTCCACTTT
>TRBD2|TRBJ2-2|TRBV10-3|once
CATVAGGPGSTGELFF
TGTGCCACCGTAGCGGGAGGGCCCGGGAGCACCGGGGAGCTGTTTTTT
>.|TRBJ1-4|TRBV28|.
CASSLTGSREKLFF
TGTGCCAGCAGTTTAACGGGGAGTAGGGAAAAACTGTTTTTT